These T cell receptor beta chains were read from a single sample in a study of T cells in Graves' hyperthyroidism and ophthalmopathy. TCRdb re-called the multiplex PCR reads with MiXCR, one entry per CDR3 protein. Altogether 250,000 to 300,000 distinct CDR3 sequences are present, about 16% being singletons, with the ten largest covering over 30%. The specimen was blood. The receptors were sampled from a woman between 50 and 59 years old with Graves' hyperthyroidism that later progressed to Graves' ophthalmopathy. CDR3s include the opening cysteine and the closing phenylalanine or tryptophan. D genes are given only for firm matches. Clone size, where shown, is once, few, many, or a class for clones that have expanded.

j_call,clone_size,d_call,v_call,cdr3_nt,cdr3_aa
TRBJ1-6,few,TRBD1,TRBV28,TGTGCCAGCAGTTTAGGGACAGGGCGTTTTTATAATTCACCCCTCCACTTT,CASSLGTGRFYNSPLHF
TRBJ2-7,many,NA,TRBV12-3/TRBV12-4,TGTGCCAGCAGCCCGGTGGGAGCCCACGAGCAGTACTTC,CASSPVGAHEQYF
TRBJ1-2,few,TRBD1,TRBV18,TGTGCCAGCTCACCACCGCCGGGACAGACTAACTATGGCTACACCTTC,CASSPPPGQTNYGYTF
TRBJ1-3,few,NA,TRBV9,TGTGCCAGCAGCGTAGCAGGGAACGCTGGAAACACCATATATTTT,CASSVAGNAGNTIYF
TRBJ2-5,NA,NA,TRBV11-2,TGTGCCAGCAGCTTAGGAGGGCGCCCTGCAGAGACCCAGTACTTC,CASSLGGRPAETQYF
TRBJ1-1,many,NA,TRBV18,TGTGCCAGCTCACTGCATGGAAACACTGAAGCTTTCTTT,CASSLHGNTEAFF
TRBJ2-5,many,NA,TRBV5-1,TGCGCCAGCGCCCTAACGGGGGTTGAAGAGACCCAGTACTTC,CASALTGVEETQYF
TRBJ2-7,many,NA,TRBV9,TGTGCCAGCAGCATCCATTTTGGACAGAACTACGAGCAGTACTTC,CASSIHFGQNYEQYF
TRBJ2-3,few,TRBD1,TRBV29-1,TGCAGCGTTGAACCCCGGGACAGCACAGATACGCTGTATTTT,CSVEPRDSTDTLYF
TRBJ1-1,many,NA,TRBV20-1,TGCAGCCCAGCCCCGGCGATGAACACTGAAGCTTTCTTT,CSPAPAMNTEAFF
TRBJ2-7,NA,TRBD2,TRBV29-1,TGCAGCGTTCGCGGGGGGGAGATCGCTAGCGGATACGAGCAGTACTTC,CSVRGGEIASGYEQYF